Here is one TCR beta chain with its context. No antigen is known for it. This sample was taken from a study of T cell responses to AZD1222 COVID-19 vaccine. Study-level points and caveats: It should be noted that donors were predominantly white British and more often female, and clonal diversity was possibly underestimated.

Some clones are missing from TCRdb's copy, which holds only in-frame ones; the method was immunoSEQ multiplex PCR. The sample yields 86,000 or so clones, 90% to 95% seen once. Trimming removed 1 base from V and 4 bases from J, with 11 bases in between. The CDR3 consists of 14 residues. Germline CDR1 SQVTM, CDR2 ANQGSEA. Sequencing was performed on peripheral blood, taken 28 days after the second AZD1222 dose. The clonotype originates from an adult who received the AZD1222 COVID-19 vaccine. This chain uses TRBV29-1 with TRBJ1-3; D uncertain. The CDR3 region is CSVEAVGIGNTIYF. The CDR3 nucleotides read TGCAGCGTTGAAGCAGTCGGTATAGGAAACACCATATATTTT.